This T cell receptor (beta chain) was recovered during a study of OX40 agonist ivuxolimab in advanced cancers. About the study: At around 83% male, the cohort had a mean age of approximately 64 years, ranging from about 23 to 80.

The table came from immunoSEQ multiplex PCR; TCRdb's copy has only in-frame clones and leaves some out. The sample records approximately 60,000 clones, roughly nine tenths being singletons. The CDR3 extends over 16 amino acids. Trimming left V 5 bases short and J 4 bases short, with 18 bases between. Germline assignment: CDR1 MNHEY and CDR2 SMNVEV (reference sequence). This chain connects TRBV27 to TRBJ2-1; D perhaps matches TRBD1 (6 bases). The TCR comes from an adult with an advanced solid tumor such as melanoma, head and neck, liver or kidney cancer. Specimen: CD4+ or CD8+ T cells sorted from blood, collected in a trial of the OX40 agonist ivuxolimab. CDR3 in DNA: TGTGCCAGCAGTGCCAGACAGGCCCCCCCATACAATGAGCAGTTCTTC. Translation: CASSARQAPPYNEQFF.